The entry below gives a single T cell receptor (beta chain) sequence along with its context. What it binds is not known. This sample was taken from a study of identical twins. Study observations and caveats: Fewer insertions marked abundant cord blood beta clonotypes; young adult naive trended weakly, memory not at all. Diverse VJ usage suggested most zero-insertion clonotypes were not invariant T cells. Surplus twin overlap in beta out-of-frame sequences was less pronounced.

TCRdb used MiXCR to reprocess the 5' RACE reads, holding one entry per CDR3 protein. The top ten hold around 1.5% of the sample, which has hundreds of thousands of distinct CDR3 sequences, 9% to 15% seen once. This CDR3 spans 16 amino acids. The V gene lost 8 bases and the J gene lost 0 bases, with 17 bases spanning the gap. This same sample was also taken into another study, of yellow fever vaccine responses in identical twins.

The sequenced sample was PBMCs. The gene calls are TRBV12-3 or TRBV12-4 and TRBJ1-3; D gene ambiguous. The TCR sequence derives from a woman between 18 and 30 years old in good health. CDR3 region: CASGSRALLSGNTIYF. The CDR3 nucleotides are TGTGCCAGCGGATCGAGGGCCCTTCTCTCTGGAAACACCATATATTTT.